These 17 T cell receptor beta chains came from one sample sequenced in a study of graft-versus-host responses after intestinal transplantation. The antigens these receptors bind are not known. TCRdb keeps only in-frame clones here, not all; method: immunoSEQ multiplex PCR. The data hold 60,000 to 75,000 clones, with 70% to 90% observed a single time. Sequenced here: unstimulated CD8+ T cells sorted from spleen or lymph node cells, sampled before intestinal transplant. The receptors here all came from a human donor who received an intestinal transplant.

J is TRBJ2-7 and V is TRBV4-1; TRBD1 agrees at 7 bases. In germline, CDR1 is MGHRA, CDR2 YSYEKL. The CDR3 sequence is 17 residues long. The J segment lost 3 bases and the V segment lost 1 base, leaving 12 bases of the junction unmatched. CDR3 residues: CASSQVYTGETFYEQYF. The CDR3 nucleotides are TGCGCCAGCAGCCAAGTCTATACAGGGGAGACTTTCTACGAGCAGTACTTC.

This chain connects TRBV7-3 to TRBJ2-7; tentative D call: TRBD1 (6 bases). The V end was cut by 1 base, the J end by 5 bases, with 12 bases between. The germline CDR1 and CDR2 sequences are SGHTA and FQGTGA. The CDR3 has 14 residues. In DNA, the CDR3 is TGTGCCAGCAGCTTAAACACAGGGTCCCACGAGCAGTACTTC. It is translated as CASSLNTGSHEQYF.

This clone showed up just a few times. The V call is TRBV9, the J call TRBJ2-3; 9 bases match TRBD1. CDR1 and CDR2 from the germline V gene are SGDLS and YYNGEE. The junction had 1 base not matched to a gene; V was cut back by 0 bases and J by 2 bases. The CDR3 consists of 15 residues. DNA for the CDR3: TGTGCCAGCAGCGTAGGGACAGGGGCCACAGATACGCAGTATTTT. It specifies CASSVGTGATDTQYF.

This clone was observed once. The chain carries TRBV11-1 and TRBJ1-5, with no clear D. This CDR3 comprises 16 residues. CDR1 is SGHAT, CDR2 FQDESV, per germline (reference sequence). V gave up 1 base and J gave up 3 bases, with 13 bases separating them. CDR3 loop: CASSLVAEILNQPQHF. CDR3 nucleotide sequence: TGTGCCAGCAGCTTAGTCGCGGAAATCCTCAATCAGCCCCAGCATTTT.

The chain couples TRBV27 to TRBJ2-3; 14 bases are shared with TRBD2. J was trimmed by 6 bases and V by 7 bases; bases with no gene match: 3. The CDR3 is 14 amino acids. Germline values: CDR1 MNHEY, CDR2 SMNVEV (reference sequence). CDR3 region: CASTTSGRVDTQYF. The CDR3 DNA sequence: TGTGCCAGCACGACTAGCGGGAGGGTGGATACGCAGTATTTT.

This rearrangement joins TRBV9 to TRBJ2-3; D might be TRBD2 (6 bases). In germline, CDR1 is SGDLS, CDR2 YYNGEE. The CDR3 has 14 residues. V was clipped by 2 bases and J by 3 bases, with 10 bases between them. The CDR3 reads CASSVEGRTDTQYF. CDR3 bases: TGTGCCAGCAGCGTGGAGGGTCGTACAGATACGCAGTATTTT. The full variable domain, its missing parts supplied by reference TRBV9 and TRBJ2-3, is DSGVTQTPKHLITATGQRVTLRCSPRSGDLSVYWYQQSLDQGLQFLIQYYNGEERAKGNILERFSAQQFPDLHSELNLSSLELGDSALYFCASSVEGRTDTQYFGPGTRLTVL.

The genes are TRBV6-1 and TRBJ2-5; perhaps TRBD2 as D (6 bases). The ends were cut back, 6 bases at V and 1 base at J, with 9 bases in the middle. The germline CDR1 and CDR2 sequences are MNHNS and SASEGT. The CDR3 length is 13 residues. In DNA, the CDR3 is TGTGCCAGCAGCCGGGACTTCCAAGAGACCCAGTACTTC. It specifies CASSRDFQETQYF.

This chain links TRBV7-6 with TRBJ2-5; no firm D call. This CDR3 is built from 14 residues. The germline V and J ends were trimmed by 2 bases and 2 bases, with 9 bases remaining between them. Germline values: CDR1 SGHVS, CDR2 FNYEAQ. Here the CDR3 reads CASSLNRTQETQYF. Here the CDR3 DNA reads TGTGCCAGCAGCTTAAACAGAACACAAGAGACCCAGTACTTC.

The rearrangement uses TRBV27 and TRBJ2-7; 7 bases line up with TRBD2. In germline, CDR1 is MNHEY, CDR2 SMNVEV (reference sequence). J gave up 1 base and V 8 bases, and 8 bases lay outside the gene matches. The CDR3 runs 14 residues. The CDR3 loop reads CASREVAGSYEQYF. The CDR3 coding sequence is TGTGCCAGCCGCGAAGTAGCGGGTTCCTACGAGCAGTACTTC.

The table lists this clone with a count of one. The J gene is TRBJ2-1, the V gene TRBV7-8; 11 positions match TRBD2. Germline V CDR1 and CDR2: SGHVS, FQNEAQ. The CDR3 extends over 18 amino acids. After removal of 5 bases from V and 4 bases from J, the junction contained 13 bases not matched to a gene. The CDR3 DNA reads as TGTGCCAGCAGCGGAGAAGGTGTGGGACTAGCGGCTTACAATGAGCAGTTCTTC. It codes for CASSGEGVGLAAYNEQFF.

Only one count was recorded for this clone. The chain is built from TRBV2 and TRBJ2-7, with D possibly matching TRBD2 (7 bases). The V and J ends lost 9 bases and 4 bases respectively, with 19 bases between them. CDR3 size: 14 residues. Looked up from germline, CDR1 is SNHLY and CDR2 is FYNNEI. The CDR3 DNA sequence: TGTGCCAGTAGGGGGGGCGTGTATTGGTACGAGCAGTACTTC. This gives the protein CASRGGVYWYEQYF.

The table lists this clone with a few counts. The CDR3 DNA reads TGTGCCAGCAGCGTAGGCGTTACCGCCTATGGCTACACCTTC. This translates into CASSVGVTAYGYTF. The chain is built from TRBV9 and TRBJ1-2; D is unresolved. Germline V gene sequence: CDR1 SGDLS, CDR2 YYNGEE. Trimming shortened V by 0 bases and J by 4 bases, and 10 bases separated the two germline ends. CDR3 length: 14 amino acids.

V gene TRBV14 combines with J gene TRBJ1-5, with TRBD1 as a possible D gene (5 bases). Trimming removed 0 bases from V and 3 bases from J, with 12 bases in between. Germline values: CDR1 SGHDN, CDR2 FVKESK. CDR3 length: 16 amino acids. CDR3 DNA: TGTGCCAGCAGCCAAGACGTCAGGGCTATCAATCAGCCCCAGCATTTT. Translated, it gives CASSQDVRAINQPQHF. Looking up the rest from reference TRBV14 and TRBJ1-5 gives the full variable domain: EAGVTQFPSHSVIEKGQTVTLRCDPISGHDNLYWYRRVMGKEIKFLLHFVKESKQDESGMPNNRFLAERTGGTYSTLKVQPAELEDSGVYFCASSQDVRAINQPQHFGDGTRLSIL.

This clone has just one count. The rearrangement links TRBV27 to TRBJ2-7; D remains ambiguous. From germline, CDR1 is MNHEY and CDR2 SMNVEV (reference sequence). Trimming removed 0 bases from V and 7 bases from J, with 13 bases in between. The CDR3 length is 14 residues. The CDR3 nucleotides are TGTGCCAGCAGTTTATCGCCCGCGTCGAGGGAGCAGTACTTC. Amino acids: CASSLSPASREQYF.

The chain joins TRBV6-5 to TRBJ2-5; 7 nucleotides line up with TRBD2. The J segment lost 5 bases and the V segment lost 6 bases, leaving 6 bases of the junction unmatched. Germline CDR1 and CDR2: MNHEY and SVGAGI. The CDR3 is made up of 13 amino acids. The CDR3 bases are TGTGCCAGCAGCCTCCGGGGAGGGGAGACCCAGTACTTC. Translated, it gives CASSLRGGETQYF.

This clone has just one count. This chain connects TRBV5-1 to TRBJ1-4, with TRBD1 matching over 7 bases. The CDR3 extends over 17 amino acids. Germline assignment: CDR1 SGHRS and CDR2 YFSETQ. J was trimmed by 0 bases and V by 1 base; bases with no gene match: 6. The CDR3 DNA follows: TGCGCCAGCAGCTTGACGTGGGACAGTGCAACTAATGAAAAACTGTTTTTT. The encoded protein is CASSLTWDSATNEKLFF.

The rearrangement links TRBV20-1 to TRBJ1-1, with D tentatively TRBD1 (6 bases). This CDR3 has 11 amino acids. Germline values: CDR1 DFQATT, CDR2 SNEGSKA (reference sequence). V gave up 3 bases and J gave up 4 bases, with 6 bases separating them. The CDR3 nucleotides read TGCAGTGCTAGGGGGGCCACTGAAGCTTTCTTT. This gives the protein CSARGATEAFF.